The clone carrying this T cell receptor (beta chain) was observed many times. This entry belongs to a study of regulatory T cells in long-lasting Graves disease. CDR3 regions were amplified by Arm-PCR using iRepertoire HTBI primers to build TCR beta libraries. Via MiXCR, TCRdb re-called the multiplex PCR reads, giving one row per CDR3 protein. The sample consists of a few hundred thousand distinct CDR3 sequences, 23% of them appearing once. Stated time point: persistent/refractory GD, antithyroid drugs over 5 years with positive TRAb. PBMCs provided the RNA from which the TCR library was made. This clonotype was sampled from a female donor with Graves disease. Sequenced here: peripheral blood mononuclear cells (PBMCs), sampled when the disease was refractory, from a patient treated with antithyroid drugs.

CDR3 sequence reads: CASSFVRSYEQYF. The CDR3 DNA sequence: TGTGCCAGCAGCTTTGTCAGATCCTACGAGCAGTACTTC. The genes are TRBV7-2 and TRBJ2-7; D not certain. Germline V gene lookup returns CDR1 SGHTA and CDR2 FQGNSA. This CDR3 spans 13 amino acids. The V gene lost 3 bases and the J gene lost 1 base, with 7 bases spanning the gap. The complete variable domain, with remaining parts taken from reference TRBV7-2 and TRBJ2-7, reads GAGVSQSPSNKVTEKGKDVELRCDPISGHTALYWYRQSLGQGLEFLIYFQGNSAPDKSGLPSDRFSAERTGGSVSTLTIQRTQQEDSAVYLCASSFVRSYEQYFGPGTRLTVT.